What follows are 20 T cell receptor beta chains derived from one specimen sequenced in a study of blood T cell repertoires in COVID-19. The repertoire was sequenced with immunoSEQ multiplex PCR; TCRdb's copy has only in-frame clones and lacks some. The table includes about 190,000 clones, roughly 84% detected once. Source material: peripheral blood. The receptors derive from an elderly man with COVID-19, enrolled during active disease.

The chain combines TRBV5-1 with TRBJ1-2, with 7 bases lining up with TRBD1. The CDR3 is 15 amino acids. Losses at the gene ends were 4 bases for V and 1 base for J; bases not matched to a gene: 7. Germline V gene sequence: CDR1 SGHRS, CDR2 YFSETQ. The CDR3 nucleotides are TGCGCCAGCAGCCCGGCCGGGACAGTTAACTATGGCTACACCTTC. Encoded protein: CASSPAGTVNYGYTF.

The J gene is TRBJ1-5, the V gene TRBV6-5, with unresolved D. V lost 7 bases and J 0 bases, leaving 13 bases between the germline ends. This CDR3 has 15 residues. The V gene's germline CDR1 is MNHEY and CDR2 SVGAGI. CDR3 nucleotides: TGTGCCAGCACCGAGGGCAGTTATAGCAATCAGCCCCAGCATTTT. Translating gives CASTEGSYSNQPQHF.

This chain's CDR3 is CAITQDRGLGVNYGYTF. The DNA for the CDR3 is TGTGCCATCACCCAGGACAGGGGGCTCGGAGTTAACTATGGCTACACCTTC. The V gene is TRBV10-3, the J gene TRBJ1-2, with TRBD1 matching over 11 bases. Germline V gene sequence: CDR1 ENHRY, CDR2 SYGVKD. The V and J ends lost 7 bases and 1 base, in that order; junction bases with no gene match: 11. This CDR3 comprises 17 residues.

The chain employs TRBV5-4 and TRBJ1-1; D is perhaps TRBD1 (5 bases). Trimming removed 4 bases at V and 0 bases at J, with 7 bases between. This CDR3 comprises 13 residues. Germline values: CDR1 SGHNT, CDR2 YYREEE (reference sequence). CDR3 sequence (DNA): TGTGCCAGCAGCCGACAGATGAACACTGAAGCTTTCTTT. This encodes CASSRQMNTEAFF.

This clone appeared a single time. The chain is built from TRBV11-2 and TRBJ2-5; possibly TRBD2 for D (5 bases). The V gene's germline CDR1 is SGHAT and CDR2 FQNNGV. V lost 5 bases and J 2 bases, leaving 12 bases between the germline ends. The CDR3 loop spans 14 amino acids. CDR3 amino acids: CASSQTGIQETQYF. The DNA of the CDR3 is TGTGCCAGCAGCCAGACGGGGATACAAGAGACCCAGTACTTC.

The J gene is TRBJ2-2, the V gene TRBV12-3 or TRBV12-4; TRBD1 matches at 8 bases. The CDR3 extends over 13 amino acids. J lost 3 bases, V lost 10 bases, and 4 bases had no gene match. The chain's CDR3 is CATRTGYTGELFF. The CDR3 DNA reads as TGTGCCACCAGGACAGGGTACACCGGGGAGCTGTTTTTT.

The rearrangement joins TRBV3-1 (or the pseudogene TRBV3-2) to TRBJ1-1; D is undetermined. V shed 4 bases and J shed 4 bases, with 16 bases lying between them. This CDR3 comprises 15 residues. Germline-derived CDR1 and CDR2 are LGHDT and YNNKEL (reference sequence). CDR3: CASSPRGGISTEAFF. The CDR3 nucleotides are TGTGCCAGCAGCCCCCGGGGAGGGATATCCACTGAAGCTTTCTTT.

This rearrangement joins TRBV27 to TRBJ2-6; the D is unclear. V was clipped by 5 bases and J by 1 base, with 3 bases between them. The germline CDR1 and CDR2 sequences are MNHEY and SMNVEV (reference sequence). CDR3 length: 13 amino acids. CDR3 loop: CASSPSGANVLTF. The CDR3 coding sequence is TGTGCCAGCAGTCCTTCTGGGGCCAACGTCCTGACTTTC.

The V gene is TRBV20-1, the J gene TRBJ1-2, with D perhaps matching TRBD1 (5 bases). Per the germline V gene, CDR1 is DFQATT and CDR2 is SNEGSKA (reference sequence). The CDR3 consists of 15 residues. V was shortened by 3 bases and J by 7 bases, with 21 bases between the two germline ends. The CDR3: CSASSGFLTAGGYTF. The CDR3 DNA sequence: TGCAGTGCTAGTTCCGGCTTTCTGACAGCCGGTGGCTACACCTTC.

Notes on this clone: An end of the junction differs from the germline gene, which may be a read error. V gene TRBV7-9 combines with J gene TRBJ2-7; D is undetermined. In germline, CDR1 is SEHNR, CDR2 FQNEAQ (reference sequence). This CDR3 comprises 13 residues. The CDR3 bases are TGTGCCGGCAGCTCCCCTACGGCCTACGAGCAGTACTTC. This gives the protein CAGSSPTAYEQYF.

The CDR3 reads CASSTTGTSGETQYF. The CDR3, as DNA: TGTGCCAGCAGCACAACCGGGACTAGCGGGGAGACCCAGTACTTC. The genes are TRBV11-3 and TRBJ2-5; the match to TRBD2 covers 12 bases. V lost 5 bases, J lost 5 bases, and 6 bases stayed unmatched. The CDR3 loop spans 15 amino acids. The germline V gene has CDR1 SGHNT and CDR2 YENEEA.

The V and J genes are TRBV29-1 and TRBJ2-3; 9 nucleotides match TRBD2. The length of the CDR3 is 13 residues. J lost 5 bases, V lost 6 bases, and 6 bases had no gene match. Germline V gives CDR1 SQVTM, CDR2 ANQGSEA. DNA of the CDR3: TGCAGCGTCATGCCAGCGGGGGGAGATACGCAGTATTTT. As protein: CSVMPAGGDTQYF.

The chain combines TRBV12-3 or TRBV12-4 with TRBJ1-1, with D perhaps matching TRBD1 (5 bases). The CDR3 has 13 residues. Trimming removed 6 bases from V and 5 bases from J, with 13 bases in between. The CDR3 DNA is TGTGCCAGCAGGAGAATGGGGCGGACTGAAGCTTTCTTT. It yields the protein CASRRMGRTEAFF.

The CDR3 protein is CASSQDGWGGMNTEAFF. The CDR3, as DNA: TGTGCCAGCAGCCAAGATGGGTGGGGGGGGATGAACACTGAAGCTTTCTTT. The J gene is TRBJ1-1, the V gene TRBV4-2; D is perhaps TRBD1 (5 bases). The V gene lost 0 bases and the J gene lost 0 bases, with 14 bases spanning the gap. The CDR3 is 17 amino acids. Germline V lookup: CDR1 LGHNA, CDR2 YNFKEQ.

The sample holds one count of this clone. The V and J genes are TRBV7-3 and TRBJ2-1; 10 positions agree with TRBD2. V shed 3 bases and J 6 bases; nucleotides not matched to a gene: 8. CDR1 and CDR2 from the germline V gene are SGHTA and FQGTGA. The CDR3 runs 16 residues. The CDR3 sequence: CASSFNSGGMSNEQFF. The CDR3 bases are TGTGCCAGCAGCTTCAATAGCGGGGGGATGTCCAATGAGCAGTTCTTC.

The chain uses TRBV19 and TRBJ2-3; no firm D call. V was clipped by 5 bases and J by 4 bases, with 10 bases between them. The CDR3 consists of 13 residues. Germline V gene sequence: CDR1 LNHDA, CDR2 SQIVND (reference sequence). The DNA of the CDR3 is TGTGCCAGTAGTCCCTCCCGGGCAGATACGCAGTATTTT. As protein: CASSPSRADTQYF. Using reference TRBV19 and TRBJ2-3 for the parts outside the CDR3, the full variable domain is DGGITQSPKYLFRKEGQNVTLSCEQNLNHDAMYWYRQDPGQGLRLIYYSQIVNDFQKGDIAEGYSVSREKKESFPLTVTSAQKNPTAFYLCASSPSRADTQYFGPGTRLTVL.

The V call is TRBV5-1, the J call TRBJ1-1, with 9 bases fitting TRBD1. Per the germline V gene, CDR1 is SGHRS and CDR2 is YFSETQ. V trimming: 3 bases; J trimming: 3 bases; junction bases outside the gene matches: 3. This CDR3 spans 14 amino acids. CDR3 residues: CASSWTGVDTEAFF. The CDR3 nucleotides read TGCGCCAGCAGCTGGACAGGGGTGGACACTGAAGCTTTCTTT.

The chain is built from TRBV19 and TRBJ2-2, with TRBD2 as a possible D gene (6 bases). Trimming left V 2 bases short and J 4 bases short, with 17 bases between. Germline V CDR1 and CDR2: LNHDA, SQIVND (reference sequence). The CDR3 is made up of 17 amino acids. The CDR3 sequence: CASSIRGLTRGTGELFF. The DNA for the CDR3 is TGTGCCAGTAGTATAAGGGGACTTACCCGAGGCACCGGGGAGCTGTTTTTT. Supplemented by reference TRBV19 and TRBJ2-2, the full variable domain reads DGGITQSPKYLFRKEGQNVTLSCEQNLNHDAMYWYRQDPGQGLRLIYYSQIVNDFQKGDIAEGYSVSREKKESFPLTVTSAQKNPTAFYLCASSIRGLTRGTGELFFGEGSRLTVL.

The rearrangement uses TRBV6-1 and TRBJ1-4; weak D call: TRBD1 (6 bases). The V end was cut by 5 bases, the J end by 8 bases, with 15 bases between. CDR3 length: 14 residues. The germline gives CDR1 MNHNS, CDR2 SASEGT. For the CDR3, the DNA is TGTGCCAGCAGTCAGACAGGTTCGGGAGAAAAACTGTTTTTT. This encodes CASSQTGSGEKLFF.

As DNA, the CDR3 is TGTGCCAGCAGCCCAAGACGGGGGGTAGGAACCTACGAGCAGTACTTC. This encodes CASSPRRGVGTYEQYF. The chain is built from TRBV11-3 and TRBJ2-7, with TRBD2 matching over 7 bases. The CDR3 loop spans 16 amino acids. Germline assignment: CDR1 SGHNT and CDR2 YENEEA. After removal of 5 bases from V and 2 bases from J, the junction contained 12 bases not matched to a gene.